The clone carrying this T cell receptor (beta chain) was recorded only once. Its antigen is unknown. Looked up from germline, CDR1 is SGDLS and CDR2 is YYNGEE. V dropped 3 bases and J dropped 2 bases, with 17 bases sitting between them. The CDR3 is 16 residues long. These data originate in a study of CD8+ T cells in alopecia areata. The study, taken as a whole, reports: Higher clonality was seen in lesional scalp than in normal scalp, especially in alopecia totalis/universalis.

Treatment of the sample: oral pan-JAK inhibitor, 5-10 mg twice daily. From alopecia areata patients, lesional scalp punch biopsies and peripheral blood were collected. The authors sorted CD4+ and CD8+ T cells from PBMCs. Sequencing templates came from extracted RNA that was reverse transcribed into cDNA. Using immunoSEQ multiplex PCR, the repertoire was profiled, and TCRdb retains in-frame clones only, with some absent. Among 250,000 to 350,000 clones listed, about three fifths were seen once. This sequence joins TRBV9 and TRBJ1-1; maybe TRBD1 (6 bases). Material: CD4+ T cells sorted from blood, obtained around week 54, from a patient treated with tofacitinib. This receptor was identified in a human donor with alopecia areata. The chain's CDR3 is CASSGGSNRVNTEAFF. As DNA, the CDR3 is TGTGCCAGCAGCGGGGGGTCTAACAGGGTAAACACTGAAGCTTTCTTT.